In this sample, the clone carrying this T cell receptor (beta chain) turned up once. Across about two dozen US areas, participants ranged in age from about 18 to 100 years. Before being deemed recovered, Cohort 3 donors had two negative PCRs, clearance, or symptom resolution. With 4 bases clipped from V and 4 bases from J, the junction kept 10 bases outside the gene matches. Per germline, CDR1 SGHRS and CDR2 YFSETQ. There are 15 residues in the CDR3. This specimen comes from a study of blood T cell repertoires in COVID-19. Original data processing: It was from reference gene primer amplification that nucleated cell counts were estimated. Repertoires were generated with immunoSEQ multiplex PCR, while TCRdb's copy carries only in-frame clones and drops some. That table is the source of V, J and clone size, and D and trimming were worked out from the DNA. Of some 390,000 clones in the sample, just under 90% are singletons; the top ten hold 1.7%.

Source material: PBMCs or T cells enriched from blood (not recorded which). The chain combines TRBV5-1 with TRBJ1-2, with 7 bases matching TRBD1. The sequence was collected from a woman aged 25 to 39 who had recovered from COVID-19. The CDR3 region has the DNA TGCGCCAGCAGCCCAAGCTACAGGGGACTCTATGGCTACACCTTC. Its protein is CASSPSYRGLYGYTF.